One and the same sample provided the 27 T cell receptor beta chains below, sequenced in a study of shared clonotypes between healthy human individuals. Repertoires were generated with immunoSEQ multiplex PCR, while TCRdb's copy carries only in-frame clones and drops some. The data show more than 400,000 clones, with around four fifths seen just once and more than 10% held by the top ten. The specimen was PBMCs. The receptors derive from a middle-aged woman in good health. Some clones in this sample may be carry-over from other donors' samples.

The V and J genes are TRBV5-1 and TRBJ2-1; 8 nucleotides agree with TRBD1. Germline CDR1 reads SGHRS; CDR2 reads YFSETQ. The CDR3 extends over 15 amino acids. J was trimmed by 3 bases and V by 7 bases; bases with no gene match: 9. The CDR3 nucleotides read TGCGCCAGCGCCGGGACAGGTGGGGGCTACAATGAGCAGTTCTTC. This codes for CASAGTGGGYNEQFF.

Concerning this clone: A much bigger clone sits one base away, suggesting this may be a read error. This same CDR3 is encoded by further DNA sequences in the sample. This sequence joins TRBV6-4 and TRBJ2-2; 8 nucleotides align to TRBD1. This CDR3 comprises 15 residues. CDR1 is MRHNA and CDR2 is SNTAGT in the germline V gene. J lost 8 bases, V lost 6 bases, and 11 bases had no gene match. CDR3 sequence (DNA): TGTGCCAGCAGAGAGGAGACAGGGGCGTCTGGGGAGCTGTTTTTT. It encodes CASREETGASGELFF.

At least ten counts were recorded for this clone. J is TRBJ1-2 and V is TRBV7-2; the match to TRBD1 covers 9 bases. Per germline, CDR1 SGHTA and CDR2 FQGNSA. Unmatched junction bases numbered 14, after V lost 4 bases and J lost 8 bases. This CDR3 has 16 amino acids. CDR3 sequence (DNA): TGTGCCAGCAGCTCGACCCCCCCGGGACAGGGATCCGGCTACACCTTC. Its protein product is CASSSTPPGQGSGYTF. The variable domain in full, completed from reference TRBV7-2 and TRBJ1-2, reads GAGVSQSPSNKVTEKGKDVELRCDPISGHTALYWYRQSLGQGLEFLIYFQGNSAPDKSGLPSDRFSAERTGGSVSTLTIQRTQQEDSAVYLCASSSTPPGQGSGYTFGSGTRLTVV.

The rearrangement links TRBV19 to TRBJ2-3, with 9 bases matching TRBD2. Per the germline V gene, CDR1 is LNHDA and CDR2 is SQIVND (reference sequence). The CDR3 totals 15 residues. V gave up 4 bases and J gave up 0 bases; unmatched junction bases: 2. CDR3 bases: TGTGCCAGTAGTACCACTAGCGGGAGCACAGATACGCAGTATTTT. Amino acid sequence: CASSTTSGSTDTQYF.

The chain carries TRBV5-1 and TRBJ2-1; the D gene is possibly TRBD2 (6 bases). The germline V gene has CDR1 SGHRS and CDR2 YFSETQ. V was trimmed by 4 bases and J by 3 bases, leaving 17 bases between them. The CDR3 extends over 16 amino acids. DNA of the CDR3: TGCGCCAGCAGCCTGGCCACCGGGACTGACTACAATGAGCAGTTCTTC. This encodes CASSLATGTDYNEQFF.

The chain links TRBV29-1 to TRBJ1-5; weak D call: TRBD1 (6 bases). Trimming removed 6 bases from V and 6 bases from J, with 12 bases in between. Germline V gives CDR1 SQVTM, CDR2 ANQGSEA. The CDR3 contains 12 residues. CDR3 loop: CSVQGEGQPQHF. The DNA for the CDR3 is TGCAGCGTACAGGGCGAGGGTCAGCCCCAGCATTTT.

This chain joins TRBV2 and TRBJ1-1; no clear D. V lost 6 bases and J lost 0, with 8 bases in between. Germline CDR1 reads SNHLY; CDR2 reads FYNNEI. The CDR3 covers 13 residues. The CDR3 sequence: CASRINMNTEAFF. CDR3 nucleotide sequence: TGTGCCAGCAGAATTAACATGAACACTGAAGCTTTCTTT.

V and J are TRBV28 and TRBJ2-7, with D possibly being TRBD1 (5 bases). CDR3 length equals 15 residues. V lost 7 bases and J 2 bases, leaving 18 bases between the germline ends. From germline, CDR1 is MDHEN and CDR2 SYDVKM. The CDR3 nucleotides are TGTGCCAGCAACAAAAAGGGGCAGGCCGCCTACGAGCAGTACTTC. This sequence encodes CASNKKGQAAYEQYF.

The chain employs TRBV27 and TRBJ1-3; 7 bases agree with TRBD1. After removal of 3 bases from V and 2 bases from J, the junction contained 4 bases not matched to a gene. The CDR3 runs 15 residues. The germline V gene encodes CDR1 MNHEY and CDR2 SMNVEV (reference sequence). The CDR3 DNA is TGTGCCAGCAGTTTTACCGGGACAGCTGGAAACACCATATATTTT. Translation gives CASSFTGTAGNTIYF.

The sample holds one count of this clone. V and J are TRBV9 and TRBJ2-2; 7 nucleotides match TRBD1. In germline, CDR1 is SGDLS, CDR2 YYNGEE. The CDR3 consists of 15 residues. The J segment lost 4 bases and the V segment lost 2 bases, leaving 5 bases of the junction unmatched. The CDR3 DNA reads TGTGCCAGCAGCGTCGAGACAGGGATCACCGGGGAGCTGTTTTTT. Amino acids: CASSVETGITGELFF.

This chain joins TRBV28 and TRBJ2-3; 9 bases align to TRBD1. Trimming cost V 6 bases and J 1 base; bases outside gene matches: 5. Germline V gene sequence: CDR1 MDHEN, CDR2 SYDVKM. CDR3 size: 15 residues. CDR3 loop: CASSPGQGRTDTQYF. CDR3 nucleotide sequence: TGTGCCAGCAGCCCCGGACAGGGGCGCACAGATACGCAGTATTTT.

V is TRBV18 and J is TRBJ2-7; D is perhaps TRBD2 (6 bases). From germline, CDR1 is KGHSH and CDR2 LQKENI. The CDR3 spans 13 residues. The V end lost 3 bases, the J end lost 7 bases, and 13 bases lay between the germline ends. In DNA, the CDR3 is TGTGCCAGCTCACCTGCGGACGCGGGGGAGCAGTACTTC. The encoded protein is CASSPADAGEQYF.

This clone came up once. The same CDR3 also results from other DNA sequences found in this sample. The J gene is TRBJ2-5, the V gene TRBV14; D gene uncertain. CDR1 is SGHDN and CDR2 is FVKESK in the germline V gene. The V and J ends lost 5 bases and 5 bases respectively, with 12 bases between them. The CDR3 is made up of 13 amino acids. Written as DNA, the CDR3 is TGTGCCAGCAGCTCAAGGGTTGGGGAGACCCAGTACTTC. It translates to CASSSRVGETQYF.

The chain couples TRBV6-4 to TRBJ2-1, with D possibly matching TRBD2 (6 bases). The CDR3 is made up of 15 amino acids. V lost 4 bases and J 6 bases, leaving 16 bases between the germline ends. Germline V lookup: CDR1 MRHNA, CDR2 SNTAGT. CDR3 nucleotide sequence: TGTGCCAGCAGTGTCCAGGGACTGGGTGGCAATGAGCAGTTCTTC. This codes for CASSVQGLGGNEQFF.

The V call is TRBV9, the J call TRBJ2-7; D is possibly TRBD2 (7 bases). The V gene lost 4 bases and the J gene lost 5 bases, with 22 bases spanning the gap. Germline V lookup: CDR1 SGDLS, CDR2 YYNGEE. The CDR3 has 16 amino acids. For the CDR3, the DNA is TGTGCCAGCAGCACCCTTCTACAGGGAGGGCCAAACGAGCAGTACTTC. Amino acid sequence: CASSTLLQGGPNEQYF.

The chain is built from TRBV6-5 and TRBJ1-2, with 10 bases fitting TRBD1. Germline CDR1 is MNHEY and CDR2 is SVGAGI. V dropped 6 bases and J dropped 5; count of bases not matched to a gene: 9. The CDR3 spans 15 residues. The CDR3 sequence is CASRVRTGGYYGYTF. The CDR3 nucleotides read TGTGCCAGCAGGGTCCGGACAGGGGGATATTATGGCTACACCTTC.

This chain connects TRBV7-3 to TRBJ2-3; TRBD2 aligns across 12 bases. The V gene end was trimmed by 5 bases and the J gene end by 2 bases; junction bases not matched to a gene: 5. The CDR3 consists of 16 residues. The germline gives CDR1 SGHTA, CDR2 FQGTGA. As DNA, the CDR3 is TGTGCCAGCAGCCCACGGACTAGCGGGAACACAGATACGCAGTATTTT. Protein sequence: CASSPRTSGNTDTQYF.

This chain uses TRBV5-1 with TRBJ2-1, with D maybe TRBD2 (6 bases). Germline values: CDR1 SGHRS, CDR2 YFSETQ. The CDR3 runs 15 residues. Trimming removed 0 bases from V and 3 bases from J, with 10 bases in between. In DNA form, the CDR3 reads TGCGCCAGCAGCTTGGCGGGACTCAACTACAATGAGCAGTTCTTC. This gives the protein CASSLAGLNYNEQFF.

This clone occurred a few times. The rearrangement joins TRBV10-3 to TRBJ1-1, with unresolved D. The germline V gene encodes CDR1 ENHRY and CDR2 SYGVKD. The V end lost 3 bases, the J end lost 6 bases, and 8 bases lay between the germline ends. The CDR3 loop spans 12 amino acids. DNA of the CDR3: TGTGCCATCAGTGATTGGGGATCTGAAGCTTTCTTT. Protein product: CAISDWGSEAFF.

The chain combines TRBV28 with TRBJ1-1; no reliable D call. Between the trimmed V and J ends, which lost 6 bases and 2 bases, there was a span of 10 bases. There are 13 residues in the CDR3. Germline assignment: CDR1 MDHEN and CDR2 SYDVKM. The CDR3: CASRASLNTEAFF. CDR3 in DNA: TGTGCCAGCAGGGCGTCCCTAAACACTGAAGCTTTCTTT.

The table lists this clone with many counts. This CDR3 is also generated by other DNA sequences in the sample. This chain links TRBV19 with TRBJ1-5, with 8 bases that match TRBD1. V lost 5 bases to trimming and J lost 8 bases; unmatched junction nucleotides: 14. CDR1 is LNHDA, CDR2 SQIVND, per germline (reference sequence). The CDR3 length is 16 residues. CDR3 protein: CASSPLIDTGGKPQHF. The CDR3 DNA is TGTGCCAGTAGTCCTCTAATCGATACAGGGGGTAAGCCCCAGCATTTT.

The rearrangement uses TRBV30 and TRBJ2-5; 7 nucleotides match TRBD2. This CDR3 spans 14 amino acids. CDR1 is GTSNPN, CDR2 SVGIG, per germline (reference sequence). With V trimmed by 1 base and J by 5 bases, 7 bases remained unmatched. The CDR3 bases are TGTGCCTGGAGTGGGGGCGGGAGTTCGGAGACCCAGTACTTC. Translating it yields CAWSGGGSSETQYF.

The chain links TRBV7-8 to TRBJ2-1; D not resolved. V shed 1 base and J shed 10 bases, with 8 bases lying between them. CDR3 length: 12 amino acids. Germline-derived CDR1 and CDR2 are SGHVS and FQNEAQ. The CDR3 DNA reads as TGTGCCAGCAGCTTAGGAGATTACGAGCAGTTCTTC. Its protein is CASSLGDYEQFF.

The chain has TRBV4-2 and TRBJ1-5; D uncertain. The CDR3 spans 14 residues. Deletions cut 2 bases from V and 4 bases from J, with 9 bases between. From germline, CDR1 is LGHNA and CDR2 YNFKEQ. The CDR3 loop reads CASSQSIGNQPQHF. The CDR3 nucleotides are TGTGCCAGCAGCCAATCGATAGGAAATCAGCCCCAGCATTTT.

The V and J genes are TRBV28 and TRBJ2-6; no clear D. Germline values: CDR1 MDHEN, CDR2 SYDVKM. The CDR3 is made up of 15 amino acids. The V end was cut by 5 bases, the J end by 0 bases, with 8 bases between. CDR3 amino acids: CASSPPGSGANVLTF. As DNA, the CDR3 is TGTGCCAGCAGTCCCCCAGGCTCTGGGGCCAACGTCCTGACTTTC.

The chain employs TRBV7-3 and TRBJ2-3, with D perhaps TRBD1 (6 bases). CDR1 is SGHTA and CDR2 is FQGTGA in the germline V gene. V was pared by 5 bases and J by 2 bases, with 11 bases between. The CDR3 extends over 14 amino acids. CDR3: CASSEQGLTDTQYF. The CDR3, as DNA: TGTGCCAGCAGCGAACAGGGTCTCACAGATACGCAGTATTTT. The full variable domain, its missing parts supplied by reference TRBV7-3 and TRBJ2-3, is GAGVSQTPSNKVTEKGKYVELRCDPISGHTALYWYRQSLGQGPEFLIYFQGTGAADDSGLPNDRFFAVRPEGSVSTLKIQRTERGDSAVYLCASSEQGLTDTQYFGPGTRLTVL.

This clone has a single count. This sequence joins TRBV27 and TRBJ2-5; tentatively, D is TRBD1 (7 bases). This CDR3 comprises 17 residues. CDR1 is MNHEY and CDR2 is SMNVEV in the germline V gene (reference sequence). V lost 5 bases and J lost 5, with 24 bases in between. The CDR3 nucleotides are TGTGCCAGCAGTCCCTACTTACAAATTCCAGGGGGGGAGACCCAGTACTTC. This codes for CASSPYLQIPGGETQYF.